This TCR beta chain was sequenced during a study of graft-versus-host responses after intestinal transplantation. The wider study: Transplants given to recipients were multivisceral, liver-intestinal, or isolated intestinal. Anti-thymocyte globulin served as induction for all recipients, who then took tacrolimus and steroids for two to three years. General study results and limits: Early post-transplant HvG declines tracked with peak circulating GvH clone levels. Recipient bone marrow held GvH clones, some seen earlier in ileum or blood.

A remark on this clone: The antigen remains unidentified.

This CDR3 comprises 14 residues. Profiling relied on immunoSEQ multiplex PCR, and the TCRdb table lists in-frame clones only, not all of them. The table includes around 110,000 clones, less than 95% detected once. The clonotype was recovered from a human donor who received an intestinal transplant. The chain recombines TRBV21-1 with TRBJ2-7; the table's D gene call, TRBD1, was not cross checked with the DNA. TRBV21-1 is noted as a pseudogene. Sequencing used unstimulated CD4+ T cells sorted from spleen or lymph node cells, obtained before intestinal transplant. The CDR3 loop is CASSKGTGGYEQYF. The CDR3 bases are TGTGCCAGCAGCAAAGGGACAGGGGGCTACGAGCAGTACTTC.